This T cell receptor (beta chain) was profiled in a study of beta chain features in type 1 diabetes. Notes on this clone: The antigen is undetermined.

The study reverse transcribed the entire isolated RNA, so it sequenced expressed TCRB transcripts. Profiled with immunoSEQ multiplex PCR; TCRdb holds only in-frame clones, not every one. The sample has under 400,000 clones, roughly a fifth seen once. Study conclusions and caveats: Within patients, naive, central memory and Treg TCRB repertoires seemed more similar than within healthy donors. Whether HLA type affects TCRB rearrangement stayed undetermined in the present work.

The CDR3 contains 13 residues. V lost 0 bases, J lost 4 bases, and 6 bases lay in between. Germline CDR1 is PRHDT and CDR2 is FYEKMQ (reference sequence). Source material: naive CD4+ T cells from blood. The sequence was obtained from a woman in her late teens or twenties in good health. The rearrangement uses TRBV13 and TRBJ2-5, with D possibly matching TRBD2 (6 bases). The CDR3 DNA reads TGTGCCAGCAGCTTAGGGGGGGGAGAGACCCAGTACTTC. Protein product: CASSLGGGETQYF.